The present T cell receptor beta chain was sequenced within a study of T cell changes during pregnancy in multiple sclerosis. Germline CDR1 is SGHTA and CDR2 is FQGNSA. Trimming took 2 bases from V and 1 from J, leaving 16 bases between them. This CDR3 region has 17 residues. Produced via immunoSEQ multiplex PCR; TCRdb's table is partial and in-frame only. The sample lists 69,000 or so clones, around 92% occurring once. The sequence was obtained from a female donor with multiple sclerosis, enrolled in a pregnancy study. This sample comprised peripheral blood, obtained before pregnancy. The chain joins TRBV7-2 to TRBJ2-3; D is ambiguous. CDR3 bases: TGTGCCAGCAGCTTAATTTCTGTGGGCTTCGGCACAGATACGCAGTATTTT. Its protein product is CASSLISVGFGTDTQYF.